The 5 T cell receptor beta chains below come from one sample, sequenced in a study of vaccination effects on CD4 cells after COVID-19. For these receptors, no antigen is known. When around 10 days of culture had elapsed, CD4+ T cells were isolated. Participants were given two doses of BNT162b2 or mRNA-1273 vaccine. TCRdb's copy holds only in-frame clones and misses some; the assay was immunoSEQ multiplex PCR. The sample consists of around 50,000 clones, roughly two thirds of them appearing once. The starting material was CD4+ T cells from PBMCs cultured without peptide, obtained after COVID-19 vaccination. These receptors originate from a human donor who received a COVID-19 vaccine.

The chain links TRBV7-2 to TRBJ2-7, with D unclear. There are 13 residues in the CDR3. Trimming took off 5 bases at V and 0 bases at J, with 8 bases between the two ends. Germline CDR1 is SGHTA and CDR2 is FQGNSA. CDR3: CASSQRSSYEQYF. For the CDR3, the DNA is TGTGCCAGCAGCCAACGTAGCTCCTACGAGCAGTACTTC.

The chain carries TRBV5-1 and TRBJ1-3, with TRBD1 as a possible D gene (5 bases). Germline V CDR1 and CDR2: SGHRS, YFSETQ. This CDR3 is built from 15 residues. Trimming took 3 bases from V and 0 from J, leaving 10 bases between them. The CDR3 loop is CASSSDGTSGNTIYF. CDR3 bases: TGCGCCAGCAGCTCGGACGGGACCTCTGGAAACACCATATATTTT.

The J gene is TRBJ2-1, the V gene TRBV5-1; the match to TRBD1 covers 8 bases. V dropped 4 bases and J dropped 4; count of bases not matched to a gene: 7. This CDR3 comprises 15 residues. The germline CDR1 and CDR2 sequences are SGHRS and YFSETQ. The CDR3 loop is CASSTDRGGYNEQFF. The DNA of the CDR3 is TGCGCCAGCAGCACCGACAGGGGAGGATACAATGAGCAGTTCTTC. The full variable domain, in which reference TRBV5-1 and TRBJ2-1 provide the parts outside the CDR3, is KAGVTQTPRYLIKTRGQQVTLSCSPISGHRSVSWYQQTPGQGLQFLFEYFSETQRNKGNFPGRFSGRQFSNSRSEMNVSTLELGDSALYLCASSTDRGGYNEQFFGPGTRLTVL.

The gene calls are TRBV5-1 and TRBJ2-7; TRBD1 might be the D (6 bases). The CDR3 is 13 amino acids. Trimming stripped 5 bases from V and 4 bases from J, with 13 bases between. Per germline, CDR1 SGHRS and CDR2 YFSETQ. CDR3 coding DNA: TGCGCCAGCAGACAGGGAAGGAAATACGAGCAGTACTTC. Translation: CASRQGRKYEQYF.

The chain joins TRBV25-1 to TRBJ2-3; D call uncertain. Trimming took off 4 bases at V and 2 bases at J, with 13 bases between the two ends. The V gene's germline CDR1 is MGHDK and CDR2 SYGVNS. The CDR3 consists of 15 residues. The CDR3 is CASSAPRPATDTQYF. The DNA of the CDR3 is TGTGCCAGCAGTGCCCCACGGCCCGCCACAGATACGCAGTATTTT.